The 10 T cell receptor beta chains presented below share a single source sample, sequenced in a study of CXCR3-negative and CXCR3-positive naive CD8 T cells. The libraries of TRB cDNA were prepared using 5' RACE with UMI labels. No DNA is given; TCRdb re-called the 5' RACE reads and lists each CDR3 protein once. The sample has approximately 56,000 distinct CDR3 sequences. The material sequenced was naive CXCR3- CD8+ T cells from blood. The subset was: CD45RO-CCR7+CD27+CD95- naive CD8+ T cells lacking CXCR3 (TNR3-). Receptors were obtained from a human donor in good health. Some clones in this sample may be carry-over from other donors' samples.

The chain recombines TRBV28 with TRBJ2-5; the TCRdb D gene call, TRBD2, has no DNA to confirm it. Per the germline V gene, CDR1 is MDHEN and CDR2 is SYDVKM. This CDR3 contains 14 residues. CDR3 protein: CASSLWRGGETQYF.

The chain is built from TRBV28 and TRBJ2-1; TCRdb picks TRBD1, but there is no DNA to check that call. Germline CDR1 MDHEN, CDR2 SYDVKM. CDR3 size: 16 residues. This CDR3 is CASSPPGQGNVDEQFF.

The V call is TRBV2, the J call TRBJ2-1. The CDR3 has 13 amino acids. Germline loops: CDR1 SNHLY, CDR2 FYNNEI. This CDR3 is CAKERDSYNEQFF.

The chain is built from TRBV29-1 and TRBJ2-3; TCRdb reports TRBD2, a call that lacks DNA to check it against. Germline V gene data show CDR1 as SQVTM and CDR2 as ANQGSEA. The CDR3 is made up of 12 amino acids. The CDR3 protein is CSGGRGTDTQYF.

The chain uses TRBV29-1 and TRBJ2-2. The CDR3 is made up of 16 amino acids. Germline V CDR1 and CDR2: SQVTM, ANQGSEA. The CDR3 loop reads CSAKGGSDLGTGELFF.

The rearrangement uses TRBV15 and TRBJ1-2; lacking DNA, the TRBD1 call made by TCRdb goes unchecked. The CDR3 covers 11 residues. Germline V CDR1 and CDR2: LNHNV, YYDKDF (reference sequence). CDR3 sequence reads: CATSGPKGYTF.

The V and J genes are TRBV14 and TRBJ2-1; without DNA, the TCRdb call of TRBD2 cannot be checked. The length of the CDR3 is 15 residues. Germline V gives CDR1 SGHDN, CDR2 FVKESK. CDR3 sequence: CASSQDGLYYNEQFF.

This rearrangement joins TRBV12-3 or TRBV12-4 to TRBJ2-1; TCRdb returns TRBD2, unconfirmable since there is no DNA. The CDR3 totals 14 residues. The CDR3 loop is CASSSTLESGLQFF.

The J gene is TRBJ2-6, the V gene TRBV20-1; TCRdb designates TRBD1, a call that cannot be tested without DNA. Germline V gene data show CDR1 as DFQATT and CDR2 as SNEGSKA (reference sequence). The CDR3 consists of 15 residues. CDR3: CSAWAGVTGANVLTF.

This sequence joins TRBV6-2 or TRBV6-3 and TRBJ2-3; absent DNA, TCRdb's TRBD2 call cannot be checked. The CDR3 runs 17 residues. Germline assignment: CDR1 MNHEY and CDR2 SVGEGT. The CDR3 loop reads CASSYGVAGAFGDTQYF.